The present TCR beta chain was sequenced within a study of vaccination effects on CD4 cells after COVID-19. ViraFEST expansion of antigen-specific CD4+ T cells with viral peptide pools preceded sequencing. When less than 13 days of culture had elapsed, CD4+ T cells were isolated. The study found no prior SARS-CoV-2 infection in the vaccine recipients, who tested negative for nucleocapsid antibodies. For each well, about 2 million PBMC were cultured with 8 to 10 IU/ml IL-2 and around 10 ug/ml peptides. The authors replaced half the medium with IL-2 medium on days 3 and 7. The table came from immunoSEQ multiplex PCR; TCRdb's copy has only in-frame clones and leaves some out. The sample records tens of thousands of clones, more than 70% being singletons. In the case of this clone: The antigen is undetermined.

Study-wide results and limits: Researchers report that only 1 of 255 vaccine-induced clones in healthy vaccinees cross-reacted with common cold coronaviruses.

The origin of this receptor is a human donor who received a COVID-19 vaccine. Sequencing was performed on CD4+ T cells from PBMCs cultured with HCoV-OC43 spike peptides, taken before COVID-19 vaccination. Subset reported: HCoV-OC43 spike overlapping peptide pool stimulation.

The CDR3 loop reads CASSPRAGQGASYEQYV. DNA of the CDR3: TGTGCCAGCAGCCCACGAGCGGGACAGGGTGCTTCCTACGAGCAGTACGTC. The V gene is TRBV9, the J gene TRBJ2-7; 9 nucleotides agree with TRBD1. Per the germline V gene, CDR1 is SGDLS and CDR2 is YYNGEE. The J segment lost 1 base and the V segment lost 4 bases, leaving 12 bases of the junction unmatched. The CDR3 covers 17 residues.